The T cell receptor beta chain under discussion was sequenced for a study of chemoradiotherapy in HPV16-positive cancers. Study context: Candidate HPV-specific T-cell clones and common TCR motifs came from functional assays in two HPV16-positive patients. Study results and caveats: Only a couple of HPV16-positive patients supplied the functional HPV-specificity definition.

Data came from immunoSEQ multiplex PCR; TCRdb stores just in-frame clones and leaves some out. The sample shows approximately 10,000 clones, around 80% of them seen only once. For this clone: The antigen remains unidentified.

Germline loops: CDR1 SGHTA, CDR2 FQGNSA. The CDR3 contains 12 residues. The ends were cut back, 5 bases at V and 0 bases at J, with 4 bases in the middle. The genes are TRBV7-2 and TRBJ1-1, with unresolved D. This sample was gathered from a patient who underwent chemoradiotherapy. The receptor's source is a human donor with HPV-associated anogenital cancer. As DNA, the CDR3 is TGTGCCAGCAGCATTATGAACACTGAAGCTTTCTTT. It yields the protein CASSIMNTEAFF.